Given below is one T cell receptor beta chain in context. The data were obtained in a study of blood T cell repertoires in COVID-19. Background on the study: Samples taken during acute and convalescent COVID-19 were collected in the United States, Italy and Spain. T cells, B-cell-depleted T cells, or PBMCs supplied cDNA or gDNA.

V lost 6 bases and J lost 7; bases outside the gene matches: 9. This CDR3 spans 14 amino acids. The germline V gene has CDR1 LNHDA and CDR2 SQIVND (reference sequence). In the original processing: Reference gene primers were amplified, and this amplification served to estimate nucleated cell counts. Measured with immunoSEQ multiplex PCR; TCRdb has only the in-frame clones, and not every one. V and J calls and clone size come straight from that table; D and trimming were deduced from the DNA. The data contain tens of thousands of clones, around 87% of them seen just once; the ten biggest clones take up about 6.3%.

This chain joins TRBV19 and TRBJ2-1, with 7 nucleotides matching TRBD2. This TCR derives from a man aged 55 to 69 with acute or convalescent COVID-19. Input material: peripheral blood. CDR3 DNA sequence: TGTGCCAGTAGAGGTCGCGGGGGACTTAATGAGCAGTTCTTC. Translating gives CASRGRGGLNEQFF.